This T cell receptor beta chain derives from a study of blood T cell repertoires in COVID-19. For the study at large: COVID-19 samples from acute and convalescent phases originated in the United States, Italy and Spain. The analysed material was cDNA or gDNA that came from T cells, B-cell-depleted T cells, or PBMCs.

Germline assignment: CDR1 ENHRY and CDR2 SYGVKD. The CDR3 sequence is 15 residues long. Trimming removed 6 bases from V and 0 bases from J, with 13 bases in between. As handled by the study authors: Reference gene primers were amplified, and this amplification served to estimate nucleated cell counts. Libraries were prepared by immunoSEQ multiplex PCR; TCRdb keeps only in-frame clonotypes and omits some of them. That table supplies the V and J calls and clone size; D and trimming were determined from the DNA. This sample has 40,000 to 55,000 clones; under 85% occur once, and the top ten carry over 15%.

The chain couples TRBV10-3 to TRBJ2-3; the D is unclear. The TCR originated in a man between 35 and 55 years old with acute or convalescent COVID-19. Specimen: peripheral blood. The CDR3 loop is CAISSLPPSTDTQYF. Here the CDR3 DNA reads TGTGCCATCAGCTCCCTCCCTCCGAGCACAGATACGCAGTATTTT.